The TCR beta chain under discussion was sequenced for a study of OX40 agonist ivuxolimab in advanced cancers. On the study more broadly: There were three patients with partial responses, one having hepatocellular carcinoma and two cutaneous melanoma.

Germline CDR1 is SGHRS and CDR2 is YFSETQ. The CDR3 spans 15 residues. The trim removed 0 bases at V and 4 bases at J, leaving 6 bases unmatched. Data came from immunoSEQ multiplex PCR; TCRdb stores just in-frame clones and leaves some out. The table has 69,000 or so clones, around 88% seen once; the top ten hold less than 0.65%. The V and J genes are TRBV5-1 and TRBJ2-5, with 7 bases matching TRBD1. The specimen comprised CD4+ or CD8+ T cells sorted from blood, sampled in a trial of the OX40 agonist ivuxolimab. This sequence was found in an adult with an advanced solid tumor such as melanoma, head and neck, liver or kidney cancer. The CDR3 protein is CASSLATNRGETQYF. In DNA, the CDR3 is TGCGCCAGCAGCTTGGCCACGAACAGGGGAGAGACCCAGTACTTC.